This T cell receptor (beta chain) was identified in a study of OX40 agonist ivuxolimab in advanced cancers. Study background: With a range of roughly 20 to 80, age averaged approximately 54 years, and 70% to 85% were male. Study-level points and caveats: CD8+ T cells were the subset that, on average, had more expanded clones than CD4+.

Produced via immunoSEQ multiplex PCR; TCRdb's table is partial and in-frame only. The sample holds 70,000 to 95,000 clones, 85% to 95% seen once. Germline V gene lookup returns CDR1 SGDLS and CDR2 YYNGEE. The CDR3 is 11 amino acids. Trimming took off 3 bases at V and 9 bases at J, with 8 bases between the two ends. In regard to this clone: The antigen remains unidentified.

The specimen comprised CD4+ or CD8+ T cells sorted from blood, sampled in a trial of the OX40 agonist ivuxolimab. The source of this sequence is an adult with an advanced solid tumor such as melanoma, head and neck, liver or kidney cancer. The chain is built from TRBV9 and TRBJ2-3; D not resolved. The CDR3 sequence: CASSDGSTQYF. As DNA, the CDR3 is TGTGCCAGCAGCGATGGCAGCACGCAGTATTTT.